These 21 T cell receptor beta chains originate from one sample sequenced in a study of blood T cell repertoires in COVID-19. Measured with immunoSEQ multiplex PCR; TCRdb has only the in-frame clones, and not every one. Of 110,000 or so clones listed, around 89% were seen once; the top ten hold roughly 4.4%. Sequencing used peripheral blood. All receptors come from a woman between 45 and 60 years old with acute or convalescent COVID-19.

The chain links TRBV10-3 to TRBJ2-7, with D maybe TRBD1 (6 bases). Germline CDR1 reads ENHRY; CDR2 reads SYGVKD. This CDR3 contains 13 residues. V shed 10 bases and J shed 1 base, with 14 bases lying between them. The CDR3 sequence: CASESGTSYEQYF. CDR3 sequence (DNA): TGTGCCAGTGAATCCGGGACATCCTACGAGCAGTACTTC.

V is TRBV19 and J is TRBJ1-1, with TRBD1 matching over 9 bases. The germline gives CDR1 LNHDA, CDR2 SQIVND (reference sequence). CDR3 length: 14 residues. With V trimmed by 7 bases and J by 4 bases, 7 bases remained unmatched. CDR3 in amino acids: CASNKQGAVTEAFF. CDR3 nucleotides: TGTGCCAGTAATAAACAGGGGGCTGTCACTGAAGCTTTCTTT.

This chain uses TRBV21-1 with TRBJ2-3; TRBD1 was called by the table and not checked on the DNA. TRBV21-1 is reported as a pseudogene. The CDR3 totals 15 residues. The CDR3 DNA reads as TGTGCCAGCAGCAAATCATACAGGGACACAGATACGCAGTATTTT. Translation gives CASSKSYRDTDTQYF.

CDR3 sequence reads: CASSQSRASSDTQYF. The CDR3 DNA follows: TGCGCCAGCAGTCAATCGCGGGCTAGCTCAGATACGCAGTATTTT. The chain carries TRBV23-1 and TRBJ2-3, with a tentative D call TRBD2 (5 bases). TRBV23-1 is flagged as an ORF with uncertain function. Trimming shortened V by 0 bases and J by 4 bases, and 11 bases separated the two germline ends. The CDR3 loop spans 15 amino acids.

The gene calls are TRBV28 and TRBJ2-3; TRBD1 matches 10 bases. V lost 7 bases, J lost 5 bases, and 9 bases stayed unmatched. The CDR3 sequence is 15 residues long. Germline V CDR1 and CDR2: MDHEN, SYDVKM. The CDR3 spells CASNKDRGLGDTQYF. DNA of the CDR3: TGTGCCAGCAACAAAGACAGGGGGCTCGGAGATACGCAGTATTTT. The variable domain in full, with the rest retrieved from reference TRBV28 and TRBJ2-3, is DVKVTQSSRYLVKRTGEKVFLECVQDMDHENMFWYRQDPGLGLRLIYFSYDVKMKEKGDIPEGYSVSREKKERFSLILESASTNQTSMYLCASNKDRGLGDTQYFGPGTRLTVL.

This chain joins TRBV2 and TRBJ2-7; D is perhaps TRBD2 (5 bases). V lost 6 bases, J lost 7 bases, and 10 bases lay in between. The germline CDR1 and CDR2 sequences are SNHLY and FYNNEI. The CDR3 length is 11 residues. CDR3 loop: CASRWTGEQYF. CDR3 nucleotide sequence: TGTGCCAGCAGGTGGACGGGGGAGCAGTACTTC.

This rearrangement joins TRBV25-1 to TRBJ2-7; 8 nucleotides agree with TRBD2. This CDR3 contains 13 residues. Germline V gene data show CDR1 as MGHDK and CDR2 as SYGVNS. After removal of 6 bases from V and 0 bases from J, the junction contained 1 base not matched to a gene. The DNA of the CDR3 is TGTGCCAGCAGGGGGACTAGCTCCTACGAGCAGTACTTC. It encodes CASRGTSSYEQYF.

The chain employs TRBV24-1 and TRBJ1-5, with 7 positions matching TRBD1. The CDR3 sequence is 14 residues long. Germline assignment: CDR1 KGHDR and CDR2 SFDVKD. Germline trimming cut 9 bases from V and 3 bases from J; bases unmatched to any gene: 7. The DNA of the CDR3 is TGTGCCACCTCCCTCGGGACAGTCAATCAGCCCCAGCATTTT. This translates into CATSLGTVNQPQHF.

The V call is TRBV6-1, the J call TRBJ2-7, with a tentative D call TRBD2 (5 bases). The germline V gene has CDR1 MNHNS and CDR2 SASEGT. The CDR3 consists of 12 residues. Trimming removed 6 bases at V and 3 bases at J, with 9 bases between. The chain's CDR3 is CASRSGVYEQYF. For the CDR3, the DNA is TGTGCCAGCAGGTCCGGGGTCTACGAGCAGTACTTC.

The chain combines TRBV10-3 with TRBJ2-1, with 9 bases matching TRBD1. Per the germline V gene, CDR1 is ENHRY and CDR2 is SYGVKD. The ends lost 0 bases at V and 8 bases at J; junction bases unmatched: 8. The length of the CDR3 is 16 residues. CDR3: CAISESTGGANHEQFF. CDR3 sequence (DNA): TGTGCCATCAGTGAGTCTACAGGGGGCGCGAATCATGAGCAGTTCTTC.

This clone showed up just a few times. This chain uses TRBV6-1 with TRBJ1-2; D remains ambiguous. This CDR3 region has 15 residues. V was shortened by 1 base and J by 7 bases, with 16 bases between the two germline ends. Germline CDR1 reads MNHNS; CDR2 reads SASEGT. The CDR3: CASSEEIGSGGGYTF. Written as DNA, the CDR3 is TGTGCCAGCAGTGAAGAAATAGGGAGTGGTGGTGGCTACACCTTC.

This sequence joins TRBV28 and TRBJ1-2, with D perhaps TRBD1 (5 bases). V was shortened by 3 bases and J by 4 bases, with 15 bases between the two germline ends. Germline V gene lookup returns CDR1 MDHEN and CDR2 SYDVKM. The CDR3 runs 15 residues. CDR3 in DNA: TGTGCCAGCAGTTTCGGGGGGGTTATGGCCTATGGCTACACCTTC. This translates into CASSFGGVMAYGYTF.

The chain combines TRBV28 with TRBJ2-3, with D possibly TRBD1 on 6 matching bases. In germline, CDR1 is MDHEN, CDR2 SYDVKM. Trimming cost V 5 bases and J 5 bases, with 11 bases left between them. The CDR3 is made up of 13 amino acids. The CDR3 nucleotides are TGTGCCAGCAGTCAGGAAGGGGGAGATACGCAGTATTTT. This translates into CASSQEGGDTQYF.

The chain is built from TRBV20-1 and TRBJ1-2, with a tentative D call TRBD1 (5 bases). There are 13 residues in the CDR3. Germline V gene data show CDR1 as DFQATT and CDR2 as SNEGSKA (reference sequence). V gave up 3 bases and J gave up 3 bases, with 11 bases separating them. In DNA, the CDR3 is TGCAGTGCTAGTGGCAGGGCCTACTATGGCTACACCTTC. Translation gives CSASGRAYYGYTF.

The chain combines TRBV24-1 with TRBJ1-1; 10 bases are shared with TRBD1. This CDR3 comprises 13 residues. CDR1 and CDR2 from the germline V gene are KGHDR and SFDVKD. The V and J ends lost 9 bases and 5 bases, in that order; junction bases with no gene match: 5. CDR3 loop: CATGDRGSTEAFF. DNA of the CDR3: TGTGCCACCGGGGACAGGGGCTCAACTGAAGCTTTCTTT.

This chain uses TRBV24-1 with TRBJ2-1; 8 nucleotides match TRBD1. In germline, CDR1 is KGHDR, CDR2 SFDVKD. With 9 bases clipped from V and 1 base from J, the junction kept 7 bases outside the gene matches. This CDR3 has 15 amino acids. The CDR3 sequence: CATLQGVYSYNEQFF. The CDR3 nucleotides read TGTGCCACCTTACAGGGGGTTTATTCCTACAATGAGCAGTTCTTC.

The chain recombines TRBV27 with TRBJ2-1; TRBD2 might be the D (5 bases). This CDR3 contains 15 residues. Germline V gives CDR1 MNHEY, CDR2 SMNVEV (reference sequence). V lost 0 bases and J 3 bases, leaving 9 bases between the germline ends. The CDR3 region is CASSLSGSFYNEQFF. The CDR3 DNA sequence: TGTGCCAGCAGTTTATCGGGGAGCTTCTACAATGAGCAGTTCTTC.

V is TRBV7-9 and J is TRBJ1-1, with 8 bases matching TRBD1. The CDR3 totals 15 residues. Germline V gene sequence: CDR1 SEHNR, CDR2 FQNEAQ (reference sequence). The J segment lost 1 base and the V segment lost 5 bases, leaving 6 bases of the junction unmatched. CDR3 amino acids: CASSQQGGWNTEAFF. The CDR3 bases are TGTGCCAGCAGCCAACAGGGGGGGTGGAACACTGAAGCTTTCTTT.

V usage is TRBV3-1 (or the pseudogene TRBV3-2) and J usage is TRBJ2-1, with 7 bases lining up with TRBD1. This CDR3 contains 15 residues. In germline, CDR1 is LGHDT, CDR2 YNNKEL (reference sequence). The J segment lost 8 bases and the V segment lost 4 bases, leaving 11 bases of the junction unmatched. CDR3 in DNA: TGTGCCAGCAGCCCTTCGACAGGGTTAGCCCATGAGCAGTTCTTC. It encodes CASSPSTGLAHEQFF.

This rearrangement joins TRBV2 to TRBJ2-5; weak D call: TRBD2 (6 bases). This CDR3 comprises 15 residues. V shed 8 bases and J shed 3 bases, with 19 bases lying between them. Looked up from germline, CDR1 is SNHLY and CDR2 is FYNNEI. The CDR3 is CASRRGAGIKETQYF. The CDR3 coding sequence is TGTGCCAGCCGACGTGGGGCGGGGATTAAAGAGACCCAGTACTTC.

The CDR3 nucleotides are TGCGCCAGCAGTGATGTTTTTCCGGGGGGCGGATTCGTAGGCACTGAAGCTTTCTTT. Its translation is CASSDVFPGGGFVGTEAFF. This rearrangement joins TRBV10-1 to TRBJ1-1, with a tentative D call TRBD1 (6 bases). CDR3 size: 19 residues. The germline V gene encodes CDR1 WNHNN and CDR2 SYGVQD (reference sequence). With 3 bases removed from V and 4 bases from J, the gap between germline ends came to 27 bases.